This T cell receptor beta chain comes out of a study of cytomegalovirus exposure and HLA in healthy donors. Points from the study as a whole: Within the data, a cluster of highly shared sequence variants was likely a sequencing artifact. Cytomegalovirus association was assigned to about 150 TCR beta chains. Compared with the roughly 670-donor mean, an Asian-associated ancestry cluster reportedly had fewer N-insertions, according to a later analysis.

The germline CDR1 and CDR2 sequences are SGHTS and YDEGEE. CDR3 length: 17 residues. In the PCR, 60 Vbeta and 13 Jbeta primers were used. Only in-frame clones appear in the TCRdb table, and some are missing; sequencing was by immunoSEQ multiplex PCR. The sample includes 100,000 to 150,000 clones, 65% to 90% of them seen just once. This clone was counted a single time. What it binds is unknown. The chain is built from TRBV5-8 and TRBJ2-5; 9 nucleotides agree with TRBD2. The J call may be incorrect, as the DNA end agrees better with TRBJ2-7. This receptor was obtained from a male donor in good health and CMV-seropositive. The sample consisted of PBMCs. The CDR3 is CASSLVRASGAAYEQYF. The DNA for the CDR3 is TGTGCCAGCAGCTTGGTGCGGGCTAGCGGGGCAGCCTACGAGCAGTACTTC.